This TCR beta chain was captured in a study of T cell responses to AZD1222 COVID-19 vaccine. General study points: Spike-specific TCR repertoires showed rising breadth and depth after two AZD1222 doses. Repertoire samples came only from after the peak T cell response.

The table came from immunoSEQ multiplex PCR; TCRdb's copy has only in-frame clones and leaves some out. The table lists 95,000 to 150,000 clones, 85% to 90% of them singletons. The CDR3 extends over 14 amino acids. V was trimmed by 6 bases and J by 2 bases, leaving 14 bases between them. In germline, CDR1 is MNHEY, CDR2 SMNVEV (reference sequence). Worth noting for this clone: No antigen is known for it.

Sequences were derived from peripheral blood, sampled on day 0 of AZD1222 vaccination. This chain connects TRBV27 to TRBJ2-7; D is perhaps TRBD1 (5 bases). The TCR was taken from an adult in good health. The CDR3 DNA is TGTGCCAGCAGGCCTGCCCCAGGGCCCTACGAGCAGTACTTC. This codes for CASRPAPGPYEQYF.